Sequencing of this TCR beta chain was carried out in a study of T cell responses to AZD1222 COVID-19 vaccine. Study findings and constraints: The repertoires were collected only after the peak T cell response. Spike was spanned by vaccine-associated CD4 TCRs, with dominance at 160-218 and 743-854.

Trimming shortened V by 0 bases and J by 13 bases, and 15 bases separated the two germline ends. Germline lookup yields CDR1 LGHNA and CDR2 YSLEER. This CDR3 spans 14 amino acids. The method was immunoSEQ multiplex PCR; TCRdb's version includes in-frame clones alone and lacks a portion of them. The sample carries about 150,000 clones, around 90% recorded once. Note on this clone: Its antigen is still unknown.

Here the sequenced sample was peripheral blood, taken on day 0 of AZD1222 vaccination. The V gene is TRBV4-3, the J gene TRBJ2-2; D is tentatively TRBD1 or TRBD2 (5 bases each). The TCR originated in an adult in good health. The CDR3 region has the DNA TGCGCCAGCAGCCAAGATACCAGGGCCGGAGGGCTGTTTTTT. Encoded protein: CASSQDTRAGGLFF.